This T cell receptor beta chain came from a study of blood T cell repertoires in COVID-19. Study context: T cells, B-cell-depleted T cells, or PBMCs supplied cDNA or gDNA.

V lost 6 bases and J lost 1, with 9 bases in between. This CDR3 comprises 13 residues. Sequenced by immunoSEQ multiplex PCR; TCRdb stores in-frame clones only, minus some. The sample yields some 340,000 clones, 90% seen once. Assignment of participants to cohorts was predicated upon participant-reported clinical history. Those designated as exposed participants met a COVID-19 case within 2 weeks before study entry. Sequencing was performed on PBMCs or T cells enriched from blood (not recorded which). This chain connects TRBV12-3 or TRBV12-4 to TRBJ1-1; no clear D gene. The TCR comes from a woman in her 30s who had been exposed to COVID-19. CDR3 DNA: TGTGCCAGCAGCCCCGGTGAGAACACTGAAGCTTTCTTT. This translates into CASSPGENTEAFF.